This T cell receptor (beta chain) is drawn from a study of blood T cell repertoires in COVID-19. The table came from immunoSEQ multiplex PCR; TCRdb's copy has only in-frame clones and leaves some out. This sample carries hundreds of thousands of clones, 75% to 90% of them seen once, and the ten largest clones take about 2%. The CDR3 has 14 residues. Germline CDR1 is SGDLS and CDR2 is YYNGEE. V shed 2 bases and J shed 5 bases, with 14 bases lying between them. Sequencing used peripheral blood. The chain is built from TRBV9 and TRBJ2-7, with a weak D call TRBD2 (5 bases). The sequence was collected from a woman aged 45-65 years who had recovered from COVID-19. CDR3 protein: CASSVGILSNEQYF. CDR3 DNA sequence: TGTGCCAGCAGCGTCGGGATCCTTTCGAACGAGCAGTACTTC.